The sequence of this TCR beta chain was determined in a study of blood T cell repertoires in COVID-19. In the study overall: T cells, B-cell-depleted T cells, or PBMCs supplied cDNA or gDNA.

V gave up 2 bases and J gave up 4 bases; unmatched junction bases: 7. Germline assignment: CDR1 MDHEN and CDR2 SYDVKM. The CDR3 covers 17 residues. Clones were read by immunoSEQ multiplex PCR, and TCRdb kept only the in-frame ones, dropping some. The table shows 110,000 to 150,000 clones, with 65% to 85% occurring only once. The chain recombines TRBV28 with TRBJ1-5; 11 bases fit TRBD1. The material sequenced was peripheral blood. The receptor's source is a woman between 50 and 59 years old with acute or convalescent COVID-19. As DNA, the CDR3 is TGTGCCAGCAGTTTAGGACAGGGGGCGCGGGCGAATCAGCCCCAGCATTTT. Translating gives CASSLGQGARANQPQHF. Full variable domain (remainder filled in from reference TRBV28 and TRBJ1-5): DVKVTQSSRYLVKRTGEKVFLECVQDMDHENMFWYRQDPGLGLRLIYFSYDVKMKEKGDIPEGYSVSREKKERFSLILESASTNQTSMYLCASSLGQGARANQPQHFGDGTRLSIL.